This T cell receptor (beta chain) was sequenced in a study of metastatic and nonmetastatic thyroid tumors. TCRdb re-called the PCR reads via MiXCR. Of 30,000 to 35,000 clones in the sample, roughly 29% were seen once. V lost 5 bases and J lost 1, with 11 bases in between. Germline CDR1 and CDR2: SGHAT and FQDESV (reference sequence). This CDR3 has 14 residues. Each patient went into thyroid surgery without having received any treatment. The sample comprised blood. The clonotype was recovered from a female donor with papillary thyroid cancer or a benign thyroid nodule (not recorded which). Some clones in this sample may be carry-over from other donors' samples. The chain is built from TRBV11-1 and TRBJ1-1; D not certain. The CDR3 nucleotides read TGTGCCAGCAGCCTACACCGACAGAACACTGAAGCTTTCTTT. Its protein is CASSLHRQNTEAFF.